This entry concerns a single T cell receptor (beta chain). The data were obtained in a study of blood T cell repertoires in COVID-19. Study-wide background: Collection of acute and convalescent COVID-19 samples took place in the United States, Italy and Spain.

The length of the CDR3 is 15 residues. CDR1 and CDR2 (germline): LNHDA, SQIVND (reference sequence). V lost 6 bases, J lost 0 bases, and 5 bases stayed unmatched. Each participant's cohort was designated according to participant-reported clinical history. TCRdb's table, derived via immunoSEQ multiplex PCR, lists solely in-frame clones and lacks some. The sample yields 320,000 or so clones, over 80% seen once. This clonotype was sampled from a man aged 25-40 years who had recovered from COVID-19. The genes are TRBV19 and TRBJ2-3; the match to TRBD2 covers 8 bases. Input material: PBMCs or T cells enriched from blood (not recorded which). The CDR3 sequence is CASSYQRGSTDTQYF. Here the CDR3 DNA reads TGTGCCAGTAGCTATCAGCGGGGGAGCACAGATACGCAGTATTTT.